Here is one T cell receptor (beta chain) with its context. Its recognized antigen is unknown. There are no base qualities to consult, and no much larger clone falls within one base. Donors were healthy HIV-negative adults with no recently reported acute infections or vaccinations. Every donor was a Caucasian adult living in Nashville, Tennessee, USA. CD4+ T cells were enriched by magnetic negative selection; naive cells were then positively selected on CD45RA, and the negative fraction formed the memory subset. Blood was collected by leukapheresis, and PBMCs were isolated by Ficoll-Histopaque density gradient centrifugation and then cryopreserved in liquid nitrogen vapor phase. Analytical flow cytometry was used to check the purity and quantity of each magnetically sorted T cell population. Each sorted fraction had its genomic DNA isolated and then quantified by UV absorbance on a Nanodrop 2000c.

The CDR3, from cysteine to phenylalanine, totals 15 residues. The DNA shown is the 45-base CDR3, in frame from base 1. At the junction V is shortened by 2 bases and J by 5 bases, with 18 bases in between. CDR1 and CDR2 are read off the germline V gene (reference sequence) as GTSNPN and SVGIG. TCR CDR3 regions were amplified from genomic DNA by multiplex PCR using the deep immunoSEQ assay. For each cell subset, the extracted genomic DNA was distributed evenly across all wells of several immunoSEQ 96-well plates, and each plate served as one replicate. For sorted subsets, each replicate PCR was loaded with about 200 ng genomic DNA, equivalent to approximately 33,000 T cell genomes. The purified libraries were quantified using a Qubit 3.0 fluorometer, sized with a Bioanalyzer 2100, and then quantified again using the KAPA Library Quantification kit. Every immunoSEQ 96-well plate was sequenced on a separate single-read 150-cycle Illumina NextSeq 550 flow cell. Per the source publication's procedure: Because the immunoSEQ output held only junctional sequences and lacked quality scores, the filtering could not match the filtering applied to full-length reads. To assign V/J genes and CDR3, sequences were annotated using PyIR, a Python wrapper for IgBLAST v1.9, with IMGT germline references. Reads were filtered out if the reads had weak V/J assignments (E-value above 1e-6), no CDR3, stop codons, out-of-frame junctions, or ambiguous translated residues. V3J clonotypes were defined by identical inferred V gene, J gene, and CDR3 amino acid sequence. To compute the percentage overlap between repertoires, the number of shared unique clonotypes was divided by the size of the smaller repertoire. Three approaches were used to assess repertoire richness: RTK rarefaction, the Chao1 estimator, and Recon v2.1 estimates of unobserved clonotypes. Generation probabilities were computed with OLGA for all TCRbeta clonotypes obtained by the gDNA method from several donors. Imported from immuneACCESS, the table was reduced by TCRdb to in-frame sequences with V and J called. These copies leave out some clones; in studies compared against another copy, an unresolved V gene accounts for under half, and the cause of the remainder is not known. V and J calls and clone size are copied from that table; D and trimming were computed from the DNA. This sample comprises some 2,000,000 clones, 85% to 95% of them detected only once. The top ten clonotypes cover 0.13% of the sample.

The data originate from a study of shared clonotypes between healthy human individuals (dated by TCRdb to about 2020). For the study in its entirety: A couple of women and three men aged 18 to 49 years were included in the cohort. To estimate repertoire size and how much clonotype sharing occurs between individuals, the study deeply sequenced the blood TCR repertoires of 4 to 6 healthy adults. To increase sequencing depth and limit assay-specific biases, TCR repertoire library preparation and sequencing were carried out by different laboratories using diverse techniques. Per donor, three plates each were used for CD4 naive and CD4 memory, two for CD8 naive, and one for CD8 memory. Per donor, leukapheresis produced somewhere between about 0.9 and 10 billion PBMCs. Overall study results and their limits: Naive subsets generally had larger estimated clonotype richness than memory subsets. Only blood was sampled, and tissue TCR repertoires likely differ from those in blood. Approximately 5% of naive CD4, 3.5% of naive CD8, 2.3% of memory CD4, and more than 0.35% of memory CD8 clonotypes were shared across several donors. Incomplete sequencing was indicated by rarefaction of sorted-subset datasets, despite the large sequencing depth. Compared with non-shared clonotypes, the clonotypes found in all four sorted-subset donors had higher generation probabilities. The genetic and exposure-history diversity represented was limited by the small number of donors. Pairwise subsampling indicated that sequencing depth was expected to affect the degree of clonotype sharing among donors.

The V gene is TRBV30 and the J gene is TRBJ2-5; 7 matching bases give a weak D call of TRBD1. This receptor was taken from a man aged 18 to 30 in good health. Sequenced input: naive CD4+ T cells sorted from blood. This specimen's cell subset or site label, per the study, means: CD45RA+ positively selected. The CDR3 reads CAWSLIGGGAETQYF. The DNA is TGTGCCTGGAGTTTAATCGGAGGGGGCGCGGAGACCCAGTACTTC.